The clone carrying this T cell receptor (beta chain) was counted between two and nine times. Its antigen is not identified. These data are taken from a study of blood T cells in healthy people across ages. A sample-barcoded 5' primer and a J-beta primer mix were used in a second PCR of roughly 7 to 11 cycles. All cDNA molecules were each tagged by a template-switch adaptor with 12 random nucleotides. Using its own MiXCR run on the 5' RACE reads, TCRdb lists one record per CDR3 protein. Here the sample spans approximately 1.5 million distinct CDR3 sequences, roughly 43% being singletons. Study-level results: A strong correlation was seen between TCR beta diversity and naive T cell percentage. Long-lived donors had more naive CD4+ cells and higher diversity than aged donors. Estimates drawn from one million T cells were deemed to understate diversity.

CDR3 length: 16 residues. Between the trimmed V and J ends, which lost 0 bases and 7 bases, there was a span of 15 bases. The germline V gene encodes CDR1 SGHDN and CDR2 FVKESK. The sequencing sample was made of blood. The chain joins TRBV14 to TRBJ1-4; D might be TRBD1 (6 bases). The sequence derives from a young woman in good health. As DNA, the CDR3 is TGTGCCAGCAGCCAAGATTACGCAGGGGAAGGTGAAAAACTGTTTTTT. Encoded protein: CASSQDYAGEGEKLFF.